One and the same sample provided the 10 T cell receptor beta chains below, sequenced in a study of T cells in Graves' hyperthyroidism and ophthalmopathy. RNA transcripts served as the template for amplifying TCR beta CDR3 regions. A first-round RT-PCR of the TCR CDR3 used the HTBI primer set. TCRdb called the multiplex PCR reads again in MiXCR, with one record for every CDR3 protein. Among some 92,000 distinct CDR3 sequences listed, approximately 42% were seen once. The sample consisted of peripheral blood or thyroid tissue (not recorded which). These receptors originate from a woman in her twenties or thirties with Graves' hyperthyroidism.

The gene calls are TRBV25-1 and TRBJ1-1; no firm D call. There are 14 residues in the CDR3. In germline, CDR1 is MGHDK, CDR2 SYGVNS. The CDR3 DNA sequence: TGTGCTTACCCTTCTGGGTTCATGAACACTGAAGCTTTCTTT. Protein: CAYPSGFMNTEAFF.

As concerns this clonotype: A much bigger clone sits one base away, suggesting this may be a read error. The V gene is TRBV5-1, the J gene TRBJ2-5; a weak D match, TRBD2 (6 bases). The CDR3 has 15 residues. Germline values: CDR1 SGHRS, CDR2 YFSETQ. V dropped 4 bases and J dropped 1 base, with 14 bases sitting between them. CDR3 residues: CASSRDPGVQETQYF. CDR3 in DNA: TGCGCCAGCAGCAGGGACCCGGGAGTCCAAGAGACCCAGTACTTC.

This clonotype came up many times. The gene calls are TRBV15 and TRBJ1-1; D not resolved. V was cut by 0 bases and J by 4 bases, with 9 bases left in between. CDR1 LNHNV and CDR2 YYDKDF come from the germline V gene (reference sequence). This CDR3 has 14 residues. CDR3 nucleotides: TGTGCCACCAGCAGAGAGCAACGGAGCACTGAAGCTTTCTTT. Protein: CATSREQRSTEAFF.

The V and J genes are TRBV25-1 and TRBJ1-4; D might be TRBD1 (6 bases). Germline values: CDR1 MGHDK, CDR2 SYGVNS. This CDR3 is 17 amino acids long. The CDR3 here is CASGRDGGRVTNEKLFF. CDR3 coding DNA: TGTGCTAGCGGTCGTGACGGGGGGCGCGTAACTAATGAAAAACTGTTTTTT.

This clonotype was counted only a few times. This rearrangement joins TRBV10-2 to TRBJ1-5; D possibly corresponds to TRBD1 (5 bases). Germline V CDR1 and CDR2: WSHSY, SAAADI. Trimming took 5 bases from V and 4 from J, leaving 9 bases between them. The CDR3 contains 13 residues. The CDR3 DNA follows: TGCGCCAGCAGTCCGGGGGGAAATCAGCCCCAGCATTTT. Translation: CASSPGGNQPQHF.

A word on this clonotype: Lacking the conserved final phenylalanine or tryptophan, this CDR3 likely reflects a read error. The chain links TRBV7-2 to TRBJ1-2; 9 nucleotides align to TRBD1. V lost 4 bases and J lost 4; bases outside the gene matches: 1. The CDR3 has 13 residues. The V gene's germline CDR1 is SGHTA and CDR2 FQGNSA. Written as DNA, the CDR3 is TGTGCCAGCAGCTCGGGACAGGGCTATGGCTACACCCTC. This sequence encodes CASSSGQGYGYTL.

This clonotype was seen at least ten times. This chain uses TRBV15 with TRBJ1-2; D is undetermined. Germline V lookup: CDR1 LNHNV, CDR2 YYDKDF (reference sequence). V was trimmed by 3 bases and J by 8 bases, leaving 13 bases between them. The CDR3 runs 13 residues. DNA for the CDR3: TGTGCCACCAGCAGCCGGTCCCTGTGGGGCTACACCTTC. Encoded protein: CATSSRSLWGYTF. The full variable domain, with the rest looked up from reference TRBV15 and TRBJ1-2, is DAMVIQNPRYQVTQFGKPVTLSCSQTLNHNVMYWYQQKSSQAPKLLFHYYDKDFNNEADTPDNFQSRRPNTSFCFLDIRSPGLGDTAMYLCATSSRSLWGYTFGSGTRLTVV.

This clonotype has a handful of counts. This chain links TRBV5-1 with TRBJ2-1; D gene ambiguous. Trimming shortened V by 4 bases and J by 6 bases, and 14 bases separated the two germline ends. Germline V CDR1 and CDR2: SGHRS, YFSETQ. This CDR3 spans 14 amino acids. This CDR3 reads CASSVRVGGNEQFF. As DNA, the CDR3 is TGCGCCAGCAGCGTCCGCGTAGGCGGCAATGAGCAGTTCTTC.

In its sample, this clonotype was seen many times. This chain links TRBV5-1 with TRBJ1-4, with D tentatively TRBD1 (5 bases). Germline V gene sequence: CDR1 SGHRS, CDR2 YFSETQ. With 1 base removed from V and 2 bases from J, the gap between germline ends came to 15 bases. The CDR3 runs to 17 residues. The CDR3 DNA is TGCGCCAGCAGCTTGATTCGGGGCGGCTTTACTAATGAAAAACTGTTTTTT. Its protein product is CASSLIRGGFTNEKLFF.

This clonotype has a count of ten or more. V gene TRBV5-1 combines with J gene TRBJ2-7; D not resolved. The CDR3 covers 14 residues. In germline, CDR1 is SGHRS, CDR2 YFSETQ. V was pared by 0 bases and J by 2 bases, with 9 bases between. CDR3 DNA sequence: TGCGCCAGCAGCTTGGGTATGGTTGCCTACGAGCAGTACTTC. It specifies CASSLGMVAYEQYF. Looking up the rest from reference TRBV5-1 and TRBJ2-7 gives the full variable domain: KAGVTQTPRYLIKTRGQQVTLSCSPISGHRSVSWYQQTPGQGLQFLFEYFSETQRNKGNFPGRFSGRQFSNSRSEMNVSTLELGDSALYLCASSLGMVAYEQYFGPGTRLTVT.